One and the same sample provided the 8 T cell receptor beta chains below, sequenced in a study of human T cells and chemical hapten exposure. TCRdb recomputed calls from the RACE reads with MiXCR, one row per CDR3 protein. The repertoire holds tens of thousands of distinct CDR3 sequences, with approximately 10% as singletons. Described time point: pre-sensitization, week 0. Treatment of the sample: therapeutic diphenylcyclopropenone sensitization with weekly scalp DPC. Specimen: whole blood, collected in connection with sensitization to the hapten diphenylcyclopropenone (DPC). The source of these receptors is a woman aged 45-65 years with alopecia areata. Some clones in this sample may be carry-over from other donors' samples.

This chain connects TRBV20-1 to TRBJ1-6, with unresolved D. This CDR3 contains 15 residues. Germline V gene data show CDR1 as DFQATT and CDR2 as SNEGSKA (reference sequence). V lost 0 bases and J lost 7, with 13 bases in between. CDR3 bases: TGCAGTGCTAGAGACCCGAGAGGGCCCAATTCACCCCTCCACTTT. Translated, it gives CSARDPRGPNSPLHF.

This clonotype was seen ten or more times. The V gene is TRBV27, the J gene TRBJ1-5, with 9 bases identical to TRBD1. The CDR3 totals 15 residues. Germline V gene sequence: CDR1 MNHEY, CDR2 SMNVEV (reference sequence). After removal of 6 bases from V and 7 bases from J, the junction contained 10 bases not matched to a gene. The CDR3 loop is CASRLEGTGKQPQHF. The CDR3 coding sequence is TGTGCCAGCAGATTAGAGGGGACAGGGAAACAGCCCCAGCATTTT.

This clonotype was seen a handful of times. The chain joins TRBV11-2 to TRBJ1-1; TRBD1 matches 9 bases. This CDR3 has 14 amino acids. Germline loops: CDR1 SGHAT, CDR2 FQNNGV. J lost 6 bases, V lost 1 base, and 3 bases had no gene match. CDR3 sequence (DNA): TGTGCCAGCAGCTTAGGGGACAGGGATTCTGAAGCTTTCTTT. Translation gives CASSLGDRDSEAFF.

This clonotype was recorded at least ten times. The rearrangement links TRBV29-1 to TRBJ1-2; D not certain. V shed 2 bases and J shed 2 bases, with 6 bases lying between them. The length of the CDR3 is 12 residues. Looked up from germline, CDR1 is SQVTM and CDR2 is ANQGSEA. CDR3 in DNA: TGCAGCGTTGAACGGGGAAACTATGGCTACACCTTC. Translating gives CSVERGNYGYTF. The variable domain in full, completed from reference TRBV29-1 and TRBJ1-2, reads SAVISQKPSRDICQRGTSLTIQCQVDSQVTMMFWYRQQPGQSLTLIATANQGSEATYESGFVIDKFPISRPNLTFSTLTVSNMSPEDSSIYLCSVERGNYGYTFGSGTRLTVV.

The chain couples TRBV7-2 to TRBJ2-5; 9 bases are a match to TRBD1. The CDR3 has 14 amino acids. The V gene's germline CDR1 is SGHTA and CDR2 FQGNSA. The V and J ends lost 4 bases and 4 bases, in that order; junction bases with no gene match: 4. In DNA form, the CDR3 reads TGTGCCAGCAGCTCACGGACAGGGGCAGAGACCCAGTACTTC. Its protein is CASSSRTGAETQYF. Variable domain in full (rest from reference TRBV7-2 and TRBJ2-5): GAGVSQSPSNKVTEKGKDVELRCDPISGHTALYWYRQSLGQGLEFLIYFQGNSAPDKSGLPSDRFSAERTGGSVSTLTIQRTQQEDSAVYLCASSSRTGAETQYFGPGTRLLVL.

There are many counts of this clonotype. The gene calls are TRBV29-1 and TRBJ2-7; 7 bases align to TRBD2. This CDR3 has 15 amino acids. J gave up 5 bases and V 1 base, and 11 bases lay outside the gene matches. The germline gives CDR1 SQVTM, CDR2 ANQGSEA. The CDR3 nucleotides read TGCAGCGTTGAAGGACCTAGCGGAAGTTTTGACGAGCAGTACTTC. This codes for CSVEGPSGSFDEQYF.

This clonotype was counted at least ten times. The chain employs TRBV20-1 and TRBJ1-5, with D possibly being TRBD1 (5 bases). The germline V gene encodes CDR1 DFQATT and CDR2 SNEGSKA (reference sequence). V dropped 5 bases and J dropped 3 bases, with 11 bases sitting between them. The CDR3 is 13 residues long. The CDR3 DNA reads TGCAGTGCTCGCGACAGCTACAATCAGCCCCAGCATTTT. Residues: CSARDSYNQPQHF.

The rearrangement uses TRBV5-1 and TRBJ2-7, with no clear D. Trimming shortened V by 4 bases and J by 0 bases, and 14 bases separated the two germline ends. This CDR3 comprises 15 residues. The germline CDR1 and CDR2 sequences are SGHRS and YFSETQ. In DNA, the CDR3 is TGCGCCAGCAGCCCCCTTTCGGGCAGCTCCTACGAGCAGTACTTC. Translated, it gives CASSPLSGSSYEQYF. Full variable domain (missing parts from reference TRBV5-1 and TRBJ2-7): KAGVTQTPRYLIKTRGQQVTLSCSPISGHRSVSWYQQTPGQGLQFLFEYFSETQRNKGNFPGRFSGRQFSNSRSEMNVSTLELGDSALYLCASSPLSGSSYEQYFGPGTRLTVT.